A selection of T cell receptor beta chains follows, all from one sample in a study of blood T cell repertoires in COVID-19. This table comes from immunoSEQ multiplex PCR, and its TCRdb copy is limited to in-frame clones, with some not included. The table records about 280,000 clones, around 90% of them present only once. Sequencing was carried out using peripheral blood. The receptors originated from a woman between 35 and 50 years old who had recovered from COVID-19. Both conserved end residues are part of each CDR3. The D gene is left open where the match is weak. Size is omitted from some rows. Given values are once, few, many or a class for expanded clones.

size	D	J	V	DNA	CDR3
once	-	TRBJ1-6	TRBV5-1	TGCGCCAGCAGCTTGGATCCGGAGAATTCACCCCTCCACTTT	CASSLDPENSPLHF
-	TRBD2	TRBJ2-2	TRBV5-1	TGCGCCAGCGGTGAGACTAGCCCCACCGGGGAGCTGTTTTTT	CASGETSPTGELFF
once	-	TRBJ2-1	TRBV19	TGTGCCAGTAGTATTCGGGCCGGGGATGAGCAGTTCTTC	CASSIRAGDEQFF
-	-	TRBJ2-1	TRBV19	TGTGCCAGTAGTATCATGGGGGGTGGCCTCTCCTACAATGAGCAGTTCTTC	CASSIMGGGLSYNEQFF
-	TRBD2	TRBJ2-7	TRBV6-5	TGTGCCAGCAGAGGGAGGGAGGGGACCTACGAGCAGTACTTC	CASRGREGTYEQYF
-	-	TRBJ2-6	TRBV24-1	TGTGCCACCAGTGATGCGGGGCTGGCTGGGGCCAACGTCCTGACTTTC	CATSDAGLAGANVLTF
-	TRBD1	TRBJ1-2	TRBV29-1	TGCAGCGTTGAATCAAGGGGGACAGCTTATGGCTACACCTTC	CSVESRGTAYGYTF
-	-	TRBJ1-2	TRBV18	TGTGCCAGCTCTCCGACAGGACCTAAGGGCTACACCTTC	CASSPTGPKGYTF
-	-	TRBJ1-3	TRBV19	TGTGCCAGTAGTATTCCGGGATTGGGAAACACCATATATTTT	CASSIPGLGNTIYF
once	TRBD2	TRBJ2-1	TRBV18	TGTGCCAGCTCACCCCTACTAGCGGGAGACTACAATGAGCAGTTCTTC	CASSPLLAGDYNEQFF
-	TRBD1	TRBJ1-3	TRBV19	TGTGCCAGTACCTTAGAACCAGGGGGCAATGGAAACACCATATATTTT	CASTLEPGGNGNTIYF
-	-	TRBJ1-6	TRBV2	TGTGCCACTGGACAGTACTATAATTCACCCCTCCACTTT	CATGQYYNSPLHF
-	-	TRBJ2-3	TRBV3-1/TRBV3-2	TGTGCCAGCAGCCCCTTACCCGACTCCACAGATACGCAGTATTTT	CASSPLPDSTDTQYF
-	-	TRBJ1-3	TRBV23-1	TGCGCCAGCAGGTGGGCACCCGGGGACACCATATATTTT	CASRWAPGDTIYF
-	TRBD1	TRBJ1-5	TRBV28	TGTGCCAGCAGTACGCCCAACAGGGGGCGAAGTCAGCCCCAGCATTTT	CASSTPNRGRSQPQHF
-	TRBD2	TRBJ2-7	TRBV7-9	TGTGCCAGCAGCCGGGGACTAGCAGCCCCCGGCGAGCAGTACTTC	CASSRGLAAPGEQYF
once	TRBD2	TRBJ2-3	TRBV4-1	TGCGCCAGCACCACTGGACTAGCGGGAGGGTTTGGCACAGATACGCAGTATTTT	CASTTGLAGGFGTDTQYF
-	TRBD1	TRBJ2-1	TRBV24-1	TGTGCCACCAGCCCGTGGGGGACAGGGCTTGGGGATGAGCAGTTCTTC	CATSPWGTGLGDEQFF
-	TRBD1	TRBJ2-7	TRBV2	TGTGCCGGGGGGACAGGGTCCTACGAGCAGTACTTC	CAGGTGSYEQYF
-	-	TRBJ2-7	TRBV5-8	TGTGCCAGCAGCTTGTTCGTTATGGAGGGACAGTACTACGAGCAGTACTTC	CASSLFVMEGQYYEQYF
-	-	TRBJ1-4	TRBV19	TGTGCCAGTAGTATACAGGCAACTAATGAAAAACTGTTTTTT	CASSIQATNEKLFF
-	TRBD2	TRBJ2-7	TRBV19	TGTGCCAGTAATCAGGGACTAGGAGGCCACGAGCAGTACTTC	CASNQGLGGHEQYF
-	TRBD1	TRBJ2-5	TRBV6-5	TGTGCCAGCAGTTACTTCGGACAGGGGCCGGAAGAGACCCAGTACTTC	CASSYFGQGPEETQYF
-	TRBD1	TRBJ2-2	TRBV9	TGTGCCAGCAGCCCTGGGGACAGTAACACCGGGGAGCTGTTTTTT	CASSPGDSNTGELFF
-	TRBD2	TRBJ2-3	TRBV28	TGTGCCAGCCGGACTAGCGCGGGAGATACGCAGTATTTT	CASRTSAGDTQYF
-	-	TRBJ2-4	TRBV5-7	TGTGCCAGCAGCTTGTGGACAGCTAAAAACATTCAGTACTTC	CASSLWTAKNIQYF
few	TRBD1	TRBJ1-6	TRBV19	TGTGCCAGTAGTATCCAGCCAGGGGGCTCACCCCTCCACTTT	CASSIQPGGSPLHF
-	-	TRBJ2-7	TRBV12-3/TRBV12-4	TGTGCCAGCAGTTTAGCGCGGGCAGATGAGTACTTC	CASSLARADEYF
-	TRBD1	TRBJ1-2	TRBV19	TGTGCCAGCCCCCCACGTCTACAGGGGTCGGCCTATGGCTACACCTTC	CASPPRLQGSAYGYTF
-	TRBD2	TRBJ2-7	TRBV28	TGTGCCAGCAGTTCCGTGAGAGCGGGAGGGGTTCTTCACGAGCAGTACTTC	CASSSVRAGGVLHEQYF
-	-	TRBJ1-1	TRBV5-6	TGTGCCAGCAGCTTGTACGGTGGTTTCACTGAAGCTTTCTTT	CASSLYGGFTEAFF